This TCR beta chain was profiled in a study of T cell changes during pregnancy in multiple sclerosis. Clones were sequenced by immunoSEQ multiplex PCR, and TCRdb holds only the in-frame ones, with some missing. Of under 85,000 clones in the sample, about nine tenths were seen once. This TCR was recovered from a female donor with multiple sclerosis, enrolled in a pregnancy study. The source material was peripheral blood, sampled in the third trimester of pregnancy.

The CDR3 loop reads CASSHFGTLTNEQFF. In DNA, the CDR3 is TGTGCCAGCAGCCATTTCGGGACTCTCACCAATGAGCAGTTCTTC. The V call is TRBV5-6, the J call TRBJ2-1; TRBD2 is a possible D gene (6 bases). Germline V lookup: CDR1 SGHDT, CDR2 YYEEEE. This CDR3 contains 15 residues. Trimming shortened V by 4 bases and J by 6 bases, and 17 bases separated the two germline ends.